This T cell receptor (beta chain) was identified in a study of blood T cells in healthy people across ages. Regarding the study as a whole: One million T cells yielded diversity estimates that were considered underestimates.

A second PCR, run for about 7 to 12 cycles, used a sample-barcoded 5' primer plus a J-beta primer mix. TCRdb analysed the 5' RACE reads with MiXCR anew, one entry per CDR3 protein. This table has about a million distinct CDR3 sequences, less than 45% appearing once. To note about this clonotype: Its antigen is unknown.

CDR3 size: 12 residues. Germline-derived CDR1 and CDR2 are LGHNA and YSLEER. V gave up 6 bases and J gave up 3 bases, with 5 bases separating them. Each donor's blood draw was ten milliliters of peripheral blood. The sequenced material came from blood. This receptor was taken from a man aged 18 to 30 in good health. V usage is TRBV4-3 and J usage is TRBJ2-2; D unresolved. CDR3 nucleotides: TGCGCCAGCAGGGATTACACCGGGGAGCTGTTTTTT. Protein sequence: CASRDYTGELFF.